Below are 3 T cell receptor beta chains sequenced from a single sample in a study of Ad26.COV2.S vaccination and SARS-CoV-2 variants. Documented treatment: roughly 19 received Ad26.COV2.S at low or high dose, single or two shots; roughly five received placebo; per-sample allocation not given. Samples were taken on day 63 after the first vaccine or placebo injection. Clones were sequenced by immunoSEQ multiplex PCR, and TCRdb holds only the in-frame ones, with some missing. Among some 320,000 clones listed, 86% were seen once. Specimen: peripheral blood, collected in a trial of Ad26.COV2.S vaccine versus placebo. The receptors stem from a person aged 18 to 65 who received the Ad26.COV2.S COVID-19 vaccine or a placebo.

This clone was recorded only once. CDR3 region: CASSPYRDHEQFF. CDR3 nucleotide sequence: TGTGCCAGCAGTCCCTACAGGGACCATGAGCAGTTCTTC. The chain joins TRBV3-1 (or the pseudogene TRBV3-2) to TRBJ2-1; possible D gene TRBD1, 6 bases. CDR3 size: 13 residues. Germline-derived CDR1 and CDR2 are LGHDT and YNNKEL (reference sequence). Between the trimmed V and J ends, which lost 6 bases and 8 bases, there was a span of 14 bases.

The CDR3 DNA follows: TGCGCCAGCAGTGAGGGTAAGCGGGTCGGCACAGATACGCAGTATTTT. Translating it yields CASSEGKRVGTDTQYF. The chain carries TRBV10-1 and TRBJ2-3, with D perhaps TRBD2 (6 bases). The CDR3 runs to 16 residues. Germline V gene lookup returns CDR1 WNHNN and CDR2 SYGVQD (reference sequence). Trimming cost V 2 bases and J 1 base, with 13 bases left between them.

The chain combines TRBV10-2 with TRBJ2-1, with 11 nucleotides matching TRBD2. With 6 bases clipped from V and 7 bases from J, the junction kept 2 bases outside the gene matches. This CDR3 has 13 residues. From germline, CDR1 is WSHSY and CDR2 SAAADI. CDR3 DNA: TGCGCCAGCAGACTAGCGGGGGCAAATGAGCAGTTCTTC. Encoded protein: CASRLAGANEQFF.